This T cell receptor (beta chain) was recovered during a study of blood T cell repertoires in COVID-19. Study context: Acute and convalescent COVID-19 samples came from the United States, Italy and Spain. From T cells, B-cell-depleted T cells, or PBMCs came the material, which was cDNA or gDNA.

In Seattle, patients joined the study during active infection and were tracked longitudinally. In the authors' methods: Reference gene primer amplification in the assay estimated nucleated cell counts. Produced via immunoSEQ multiplex PCR; TCRdb's table is partial and in-frame only. That table is the source of V, J and clone size, and D and trimming were worked out from the DNA. The sample gives about 180,000 clones, approximately 81% of which show up once; around 5% is in the top ten. The specimen was peripheral blood. The sequence came from a woman in her forties or fifties with COVID-19, enrolled during active disease.

CDR3 amino acids: CASTYSGGANEQFF. In nucleotides, the CDR3 is TGTGCCAGCACCTATAGCGGGGGGGCCAATGAGCAGTTCTTC. The chain uses TRBV28 and TRBJ2-1; 11 nucleotides align to TRBD2. CDR1 and CDR2 (germline): MDHEN, SYDVKM. V lost 7 bases to trimming and J lost 6 bases; unmatched junction nucleotides: 5. The CDR3 covers 14 residues.